This T cell receptor beta chain is from a study of beta chain features in type 1 diabetes. The study, taken as a whole, reports: In these data, an HLA type influence on TCRB rearrangement remained unresolved. Patients with Type 1 diabetes showed moderately but significantly shorter TCRB CDR3s in all four CD4+ subsets.

A single heparinised blood sample, averaging approximately 100 mL, was obtained per donor. Via the markers CD45RO/CCR7/CD25/CD127/CD95/CD27, stem cell-like memory, regulatory, central memory and naive CD4+ cells were sorted. Purity of each sorted population was above 95%. Reverse transcribing all isolated RNA meant expressed TCRB transcripts were sequenced. Clones were sequenced by immunoSEQ multiplex PCR, and TCRdb holds only the in-frame ones, with some missing. The sample yields more than 120,000 clones, 10% to 15% seen once. This clone turned up a few times. The antigen is unknown. The trim removed 8 bases at V and 3 bases at J, leaving 2 bases unmatched. CDR1 MNHNY and CDR2 SVGAGI come from the germline V gene (reference sequence). The CDR3 consists of 12 residues.

This chain uses TRBV6-6 with TRBJ1-1; 8 bases line up with TRBD1. This TCR was recovered from a man younger than 35 with type 1 diabetes. The sequencing sample was made of central memory CD4+ T cells from blood. The CDR3 DNA follows: TGTGCCAGCTCGACAGGGGACACTGAAGCTTTCTTT. Encoded protein: CASSTGDTEAFF.